This record concerns one T cell receptor (beta chain) sequence. The antigen is unknown. These data are taken from a study of cytomegalovirus exposure and HLA in healthy donors. The overall study: The use of the same platform for the 110 or so validation repertoires and the 600 to 700 first-cohort repertoires was reported by a later analysis.

The study's findings and limits: The authors listed over 150 TCR beta chains as cytomegalovirus-associated. Most TCR sequences were seen very rarely across donors, but some public TCRs occurred in many.

The CDR3 contains 16 residues. Germline V lookup: CDR1 MNHEY, CDR2 SMNVEV (reference sequence). Trimming removed 3 bases from V and 2 bases from J; junction bases left unmatched: 7. Profiled with immunoSEQ multiplex PCR; TCRdb holds only in-frame clones, not every one. Of about 180,000 clones in the sample, about 86% are singletons; the top ten hold roughly 1.3%. Sequencing used PBMCs. The rearrangement uses TRBV27 and TRBJ2-1, with 7 nucleotides matching TRBD1. This TCR derives from a woman younger than 45 in good health and CMV-seronegative. The CDR3 reads CASSFATGTPYNEQFF. The CDR3 DNA is TGTGCCAGCAGTTTCGCGACAGGGACGCCCTACAATGAGCAGTTCTTC.